This passage covers 8 T cell receptor beta chains from one sample sequenced in a study of blood T cell repertoires in COVID-19. The method was immunoSEQ multiplex PCR; TCRdb's version includes in-frame clones alone and lacks a portion of them. The data contain about 140,000 clones, about 90% of them singletons. Sequencing was carried out using peripheral blood. Receptors originate from a woman aged 80 or over with acute or convalescent COVID-19.

The chain has TRBV27 and TRBJ2-2; the D is unclear. The CDR3 runs to 13 residues. Germline lookup yields CDR1 MNHEY and CDR2 SMNVEV (reference sequence). V was shortened by 7 bases and J by 2 bases, with 8 bases between the two germline ends. For the CDR3, the DNA is TGTGCCAGCATGCCCTACAACACCGGGGAGCTGTTTTTT. As protein: CASMPYNTGELFF.

The CDR3 DNA is TGTGCCAGCAGCTTGGGTTCAGCGTTCGTCACTGAAGCTTTCTTT. It codes for CASSLGSAFVTEAFF. The rearrangement uses TRBV5-4 and TRBJ1-1; D is uncertain. The V gene lost 0 bases and the J gene lost 4 bases, with 13 bases spanning the gap. Germline V lookup: CDR1 SGHNT, CDR2 YYREEE (reference sequence). The CDR3 is 15 residues long.

The chain is built from TRBV18 and TRBJ2-3; weak D call: TRBD2 (5 bases). Germline lookup yields CDR1 KGHSH and CDR2 LQKENI. V was pared by 2 bases and J by 0 bases, with 12 bases between. CDR3 length equals 16 residues. The CDR3 loop is CASSPFRAASTDTQYF. The CDR3 DNA reads TGTGCCAGCTCACCATTCCGAGCGGCGAGCACAGATACGCAGTATTTT.

The chain couples TRBV27 to TRBJ1-2, with D perhaps matching TRBD1 (5 bases). The CDR3 has 13 residues. V was cut by 2 bases and J by 9 bases, with 13 bases left in between. Germline V gene data show CDR1 as MNHEY and CDR2 as SMNVEV (reference sequence). The CDR3 sequence: CASSLRPGKSYTF. CDR3 nucleotide sequence: TGTGCCAGCAGTTTAAGGCCAGGGAAGAGCTACACCTTC.

This clone was counted once. This chain links TRBV7-8 with TRBJ2-5, with a possible D match to TRBD2 (5 bases). The V end was cut by 4 bases, the J end by 5 bases, with 14 bases between. Germline-derived CDR1 and CDR2 are SGHVS and FQNEAQ. This CDR3 comprises 14 residues. The CDR3 sequence is CASSSVSGFETQYF. CDR3 DNA: TGTGCCAGCAGCTCAGTAAGCGGTTTTGAGACCCAGTACTTC.

This clone appeared once. The same CDR3 is also encoded by other DNA sequences in this sample. The chain is built from TRBV3-1 (or the pseudogene TRBV3-2) and TRBJ2-1; 8 nucleotides match TRBD1. CDR1 is LGHDT and CDR2 is YNNKEL in the germline V gene (reference sequence). The CDR3 is 14 amino acids. The ends lost 4 bases at V and 7 bases at J; junction bases unmatched: 6. CDR3 protein: CASSPRDRNNEQFF. CDR3 in DNA: TGTGCCAGCAGCCCGCGGGACAGGAATAATGAGCAGTTCTTC.

V usage is TRBV7-3 and J usage is TRBJ2-1; 11 bases align to TRBD2. This CDR3 is 16 amino acids long. V gave up 5 bases and J gave up 7 bases; unmatched junction bases: 10. Germline V gene lookup returns CDR1 SGHTA and CDR2 FQGTGA. The CDR3 DNA reads TGTGCCAGCAGCCCCGTCCCTCTAGCGGGGGGAAATGAGCAGTTCTTC. It is translated as CASSPVPLAGGNEQFF.

This clone was seen just once. This sequence joins TRBV5-6 and TRBJ2-3; 10 nucleotides match TRBD1. V gave up 2 bases and J gave up 7 bases; unmatched junction bases: 10. This CDR3 contains 16 residues. The germline V gene encodes CDR1 SGHDT and CDR2 YYEEEE. For the CDR3, the DNA is TGTGCCAGCAGCTTTCGCCCGGGACAGGGGAGAAATACGCAGTATTTT. It specifies CASSFRPGQGRNTQYF.